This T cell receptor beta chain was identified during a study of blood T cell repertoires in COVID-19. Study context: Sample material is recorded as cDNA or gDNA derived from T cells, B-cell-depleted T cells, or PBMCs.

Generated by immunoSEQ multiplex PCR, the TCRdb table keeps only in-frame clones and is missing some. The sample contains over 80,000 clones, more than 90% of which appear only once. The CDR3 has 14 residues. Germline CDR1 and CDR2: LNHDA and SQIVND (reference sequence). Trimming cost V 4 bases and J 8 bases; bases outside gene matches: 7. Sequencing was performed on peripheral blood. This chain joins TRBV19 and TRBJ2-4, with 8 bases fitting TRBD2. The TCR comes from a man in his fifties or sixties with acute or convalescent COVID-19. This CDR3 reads CASSKESGSYIQYF. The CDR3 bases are TGTGCCAGTAGTAAAGAAAGCGGGAGTTACATTCAGTACTTC.